The rows below give T cell receptor beta chains drawn from one sample of a study of T cell changes during pregnancy in multiple sclerosis. The method was immunoSEQ multiplex PCR; TCRdb's version includes in-frame clones alone and lacks a portion of them. In the table there are about 100,000 clones, around 92% of which are singletons. The sample in question was peripheral blood, obtained in the third trimester of pregnancy. These receptors were collected from a female donor in good health, enrolled as a control in a pregnancy study. Each CDR3 is given with its conserved first and last residue. The D gene is left open where the match is weak. The size entry is marked missing in some rows and otherwise reads once, few, many or a size class.

size | D | J | V | DNA | CDR3
NA | NA | TRBJ2-5 | TRBV30 | TGTGCCTGGAATTATGAGACAGTCGTCCAAGAGACCCAGTACTTC | CAWNYETVVQETQYF
NA | NA | TRBJ1-5 | TRBV30 | TGTGCCTGGAGTGGCAGAGACTATAGCAATCAGCCCCAGCATTTT | CAWSGRDYSNQPQHF
once | TRBD1 | TRBJ2-3 | TRBV27 | TGTGCCAGCAGCATATTGGGACAGGGTACTCGTACGCAGTATTTT | CASSILGQGTRTQYF
NA | TRBD2 | TRBJ2-3 | TRBV7-9 | TGTGCCAGCAGCTTCCCCGGTGCCCGGGGGGGCGCAGATACGCAGTATTTT | CASSFPGARGGADTQYF
NA | NA | TRBJ1-1 | TRBV5-4 | TGTGCCAGTCAAAAACAGAACACTGAAGCTTTCTTT | CASQKQNTEAFF
once | TRBD1 | TRBJ1-2 | TRBV10-3 | TGTGCCATCAGTGCAAGGACAGGTGATGTGAAGAACTATGGCTACACCTTC | CAISARTGDVKNYGYTF
NA | NA | TRBJ1-5 | TRBV2 | TGTGCCAGCAGTGATTCTTTCACGACGAGGAGCAATCAGCCCCAGCATTTT | CASSDSFTTRSNQPQHF
NA | TRBD1 | TRBJ1-6 | TRBV6-5 | TGTGCCAGCACCCTGGGACAGGGGGTCAATTCACCCCTCCACTTT | CASTLGQGVNSPLHF
few | NA | TRBJ1-2 | TRBV10-3 | TGTGCCATCACTGGAGACTATGGCTACACCTTC | CAITGDYGYTF
NA | NA | TRBJ1-2 | TRBV5-1 | TGCGCCAGCAGCTTGGACCCGGGGGTCGATGGCTACACCTTC | CASSLDPGVDGYTF
NA | NA | TRBJ2-2 | TRBV6-1 | TGTGCCAGCAGTGCCTTGTTGAACACCGGGGAGCTGTTTTTT | CASSALLNTGELFF